This T cell receptor (beta chain) was captured in a study of cytomegalovirus exposure and HLA in healthy donors. Germline V CDR1 and CDR2: MDHEN, SYDVKM. The CDR3 extends over 15 amino acids. V lost 1 base, J lost 6 bases, and 4 bases stayed unmatched. The PCR made use of 60 Vbeta and 13 Jbeta primers. Some clones are missing from TCRdb's copy, which holds only in-frame ones; the method was immunoSEQ multiplex PCR. The repertoire includes almost 95,000 clones, 69% of them detected once, and more than 2.5% sits in the top ten. Many counts were recorded for this clone. The antigen is undetermined. Study-wide findings and caveats: The study listed roughly 160 cytomegalovirus-associated TCR beta chains. Productive rates of about 87% or about 30% were seen for most TCR beta V segments in an earlier analysis. Among the CMV-associated chains, three were confirmed in vitro as specific for CMV antigens. Several of the most significant clusters appeared, in a later analysis, to be linked to common viral pathogens.

The V and J genes are TRBV28 and TRBJ2-1, with 9 bases matching TRBD2. Material for sequencing was PBMCs. The TCR sequence derives from a man aged 50 to 60 in good health and CMV-seronegative. DNA for the CDR3: TGTGCCAGCAGTTTATCGACTAGCGGCGTCAATGAGCAGTTCTTC. Protein sequence: CASSLSTSGVNEQFF.